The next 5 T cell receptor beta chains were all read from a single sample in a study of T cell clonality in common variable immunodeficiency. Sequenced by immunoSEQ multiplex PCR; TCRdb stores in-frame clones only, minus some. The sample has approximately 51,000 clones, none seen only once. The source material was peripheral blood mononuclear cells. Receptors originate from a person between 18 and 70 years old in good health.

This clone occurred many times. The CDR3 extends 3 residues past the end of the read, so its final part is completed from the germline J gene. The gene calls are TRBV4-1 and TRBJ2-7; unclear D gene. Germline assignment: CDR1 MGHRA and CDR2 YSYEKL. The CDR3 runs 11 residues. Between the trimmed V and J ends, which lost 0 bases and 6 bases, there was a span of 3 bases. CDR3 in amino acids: CASSQDREQYF. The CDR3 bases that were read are TGCGCCAGCAGCCAAGATCGCGAG.

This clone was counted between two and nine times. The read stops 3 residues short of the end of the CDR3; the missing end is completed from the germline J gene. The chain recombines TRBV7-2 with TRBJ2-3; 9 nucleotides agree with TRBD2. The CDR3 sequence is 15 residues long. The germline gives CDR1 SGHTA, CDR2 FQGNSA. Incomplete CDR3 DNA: TGTGCCAGCAGCTTAAGCGGGGGGACCGCGGAGACG. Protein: CASSLSGGTAET. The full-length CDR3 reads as CASSLSGGTAETQYF.

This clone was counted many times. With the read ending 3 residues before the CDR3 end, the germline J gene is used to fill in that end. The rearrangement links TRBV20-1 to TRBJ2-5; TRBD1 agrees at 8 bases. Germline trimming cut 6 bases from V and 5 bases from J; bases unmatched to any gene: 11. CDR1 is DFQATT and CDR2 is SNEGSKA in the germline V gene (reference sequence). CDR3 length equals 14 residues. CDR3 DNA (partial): TGCAGTGCCTGGGGACAGGCCTTAAGGGAGACC. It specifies CSAWGQALRET. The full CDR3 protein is CSAWGQALRETQYF.

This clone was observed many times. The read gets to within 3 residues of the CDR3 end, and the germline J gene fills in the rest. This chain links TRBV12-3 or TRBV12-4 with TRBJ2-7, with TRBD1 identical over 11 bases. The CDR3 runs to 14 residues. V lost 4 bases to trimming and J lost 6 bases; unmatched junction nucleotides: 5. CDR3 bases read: TGTGCCAGCAGTTCTCGGGACAGGGGGACCGAG. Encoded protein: CASSSRDRGTE. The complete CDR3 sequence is CASSSRDRGTEQYF.

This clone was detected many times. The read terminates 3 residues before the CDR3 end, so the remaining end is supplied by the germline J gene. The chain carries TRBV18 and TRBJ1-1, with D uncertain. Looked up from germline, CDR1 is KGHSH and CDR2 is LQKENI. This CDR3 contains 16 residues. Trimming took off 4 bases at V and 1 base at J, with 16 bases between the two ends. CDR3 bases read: TGTGCCAGCTCACAATGGGCGACAAGAGGGAACACTGAA. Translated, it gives CASSQWATRGNTE. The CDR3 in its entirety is CASSQWATRGNTEAFF.